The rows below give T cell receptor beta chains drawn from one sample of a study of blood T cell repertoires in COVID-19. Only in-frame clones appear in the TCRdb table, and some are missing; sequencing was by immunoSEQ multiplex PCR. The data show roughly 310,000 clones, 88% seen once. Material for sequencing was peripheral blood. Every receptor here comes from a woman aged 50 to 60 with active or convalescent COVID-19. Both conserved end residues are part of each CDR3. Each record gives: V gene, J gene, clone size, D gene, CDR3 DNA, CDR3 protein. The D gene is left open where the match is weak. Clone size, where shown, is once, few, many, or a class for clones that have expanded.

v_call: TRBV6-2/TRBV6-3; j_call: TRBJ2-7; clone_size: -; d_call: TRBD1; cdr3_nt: TGTGCCAGCAGTTTACGGGGCCCGGGACAGGGCCTCGACGAGCAGTACTTC; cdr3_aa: CASSLRGPGQGLDEQYF
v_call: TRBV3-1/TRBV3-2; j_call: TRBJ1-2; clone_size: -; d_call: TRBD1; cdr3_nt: TGTGCCAGCAGCCAATTCGGGACAGGTGTGGGCTACACCTTC; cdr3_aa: CASSQFGTGVGYTF
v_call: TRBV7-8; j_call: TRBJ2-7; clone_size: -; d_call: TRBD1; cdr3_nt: TGTGCCAGCACCAGGGGGACAGGGAACGAGCAGTACTTC; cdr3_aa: CASTRGTGNEQYF
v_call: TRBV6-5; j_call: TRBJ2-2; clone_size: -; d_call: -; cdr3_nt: TGTGCCAGCAGTTACTCGGGAGGCCGGAACACCGGGGAGCTGTTTTTT; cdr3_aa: CASSYSGGRNTGELFF
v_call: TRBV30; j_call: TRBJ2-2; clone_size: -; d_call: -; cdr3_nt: TGTGCCTGGAGTGGTACTCGGACCGGGGAGCTGTTTTTT; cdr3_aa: CAWSGTRTGELFF
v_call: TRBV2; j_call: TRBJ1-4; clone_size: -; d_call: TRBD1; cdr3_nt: TGTGCCAGCAGTTTTACAGGGGCAACTAATGAAAAACTGTTTTTT; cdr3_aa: CASSFTGATNEKLFF
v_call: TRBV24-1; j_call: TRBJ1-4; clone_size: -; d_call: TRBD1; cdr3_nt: TGTGCCACCAGTGATTCAGGGGGCGTTAATGAAAAACTGTTTTTT; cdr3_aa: CATSDSGGVNEKLFF
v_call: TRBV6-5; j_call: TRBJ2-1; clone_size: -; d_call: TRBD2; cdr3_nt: TGTGCCAGCAGGGCAGCGGGGGCCCTGTATGAGCAGTTCTTC; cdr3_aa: CASRAAGALYEQFF
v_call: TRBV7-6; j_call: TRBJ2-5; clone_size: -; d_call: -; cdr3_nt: TGTGCCAGCAGCTTAAGGGCGGGGCTCCAAGAGACCCAGTACTTC; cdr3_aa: CASSLRAGLQETQYF
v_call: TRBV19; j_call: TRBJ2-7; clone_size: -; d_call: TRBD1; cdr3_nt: TGTGCCAGTACGGGACAGTTCTCCTACGAGCAGTACTTC; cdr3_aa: CASTGQFSYEQYF
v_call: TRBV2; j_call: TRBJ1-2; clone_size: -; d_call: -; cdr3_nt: TGTGCCAGCAGTGATATCGCAGTCTGGCGGGACTATGGCTACACCTTC; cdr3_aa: CASSDIAVWRDYGYTF
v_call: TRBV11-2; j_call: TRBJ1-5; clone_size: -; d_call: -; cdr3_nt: TGTGCCAGCAGCTTAGTTACGGGGCAGCCCCAGCATTTT; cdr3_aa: CASSLVTGQPQHF
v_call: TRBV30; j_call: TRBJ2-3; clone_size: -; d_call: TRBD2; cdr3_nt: TGTGCCTGGAGCGCTAGCGGGAGAGGCACAGATACGCAGTATTTT; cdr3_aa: CAWSASGRGTDTQYF
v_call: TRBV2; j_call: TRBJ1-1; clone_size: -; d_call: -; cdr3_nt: TGTGCCAGCAAACAGACAGAAGCCACTGAAGCTTTCTTT; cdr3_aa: CASKQTEATEAFF
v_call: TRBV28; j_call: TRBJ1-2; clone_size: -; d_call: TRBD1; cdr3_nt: TGTGCCAGCAGCCAGGTAGCAGGGGGCGCGATAAAGGGCTACACCTTC; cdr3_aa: CASSQVAGGAIKGYTF
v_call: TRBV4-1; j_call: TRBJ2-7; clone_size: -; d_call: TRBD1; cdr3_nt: TGCGCCAGCAGCCTATTGGTCCAGGGGGCAACCCGCGGCAATTACGAGCAGTACTTC; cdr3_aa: CASSLLVQGATRGNYEQYF
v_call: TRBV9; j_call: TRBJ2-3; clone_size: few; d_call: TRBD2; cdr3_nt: TGTGCCAGCAGCGTAGCTGGGCGGGGGGATACGCAGTATTTT; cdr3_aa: CASSVAGRGDTQYF
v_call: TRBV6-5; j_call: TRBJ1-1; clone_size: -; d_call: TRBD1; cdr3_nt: TGTGCCAGCAGTTATAAGGGGGCTTACGCTTTCTTT; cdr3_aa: CASSYKGAYAFF
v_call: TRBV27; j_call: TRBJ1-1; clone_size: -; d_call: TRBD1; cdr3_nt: TGTGCCAGCAGACTTTCCTTCAGGGGGAGCACTGAAGCTTTCTTT; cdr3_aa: CASRLSFRGSTEAFF
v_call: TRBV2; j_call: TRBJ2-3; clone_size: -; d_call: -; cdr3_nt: TGTGCCAGCAGTTCCAGCCTAGGCACAGATACGCAGTATTTT; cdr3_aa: CASSSSLGTDTQYF
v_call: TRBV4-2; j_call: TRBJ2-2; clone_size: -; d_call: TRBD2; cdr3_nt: TGTGCCAGCAGCCAAGCGGGGGGGGCGAACACCGGGGAGCTGTTTTTT; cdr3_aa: CASSQAGGANTGELFF
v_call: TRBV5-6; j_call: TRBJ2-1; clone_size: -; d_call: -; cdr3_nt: TGTGCCAGCAGCTTGTCGACTAGTGTCTACAATGAGCAGTTCTTC; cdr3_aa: CASSLSTSVYNEQFF
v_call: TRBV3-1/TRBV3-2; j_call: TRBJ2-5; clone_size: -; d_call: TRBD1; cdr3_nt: TGTGCCAGCAGCCGACAGGGTCTGGAGACCCAGTACTTC; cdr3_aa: CASSRQGLETQYF
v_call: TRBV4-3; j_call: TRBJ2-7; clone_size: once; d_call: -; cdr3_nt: TGCGCCAGCAGCCAGGCAACTACGTACGAGCAGTACTTC; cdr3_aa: CASSQATTYEQYF
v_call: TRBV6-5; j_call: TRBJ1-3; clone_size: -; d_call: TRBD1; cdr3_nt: TGTGCCAGCAGACGGACAGGGTCTGGAAACACCATATATTTT; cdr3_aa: CASRRTGSGNTIYF
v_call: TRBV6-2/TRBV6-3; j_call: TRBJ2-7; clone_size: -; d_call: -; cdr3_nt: TGTGCCAGCAGTTACGGTGGCGGGACAGATGAGCAGTACTTC; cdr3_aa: CASSYGGGTDEQYF
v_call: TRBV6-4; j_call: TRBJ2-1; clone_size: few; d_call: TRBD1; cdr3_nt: TGTGCCAGCAGTTTCACCATAGGGGGCGATGAGCAGTTCTTC; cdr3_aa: CASSFTIGGDEQFF
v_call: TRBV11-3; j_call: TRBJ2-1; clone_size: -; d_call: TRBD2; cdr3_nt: TGTGCCAGCAGCTCCTGGACTAGCGGGGCTTACAATGAGCAGTTCTTC; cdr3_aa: CASSSWTSGAYNEQFF
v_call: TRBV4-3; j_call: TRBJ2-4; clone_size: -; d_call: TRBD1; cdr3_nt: TGCGCCAGCAGCCCACGGGACAGGGCGAGGGACATTCAGTACTTC; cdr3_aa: CASSPRDRARDIQYF
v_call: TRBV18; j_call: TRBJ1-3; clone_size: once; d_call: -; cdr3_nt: TGTGCCAGCTCACCGGGAGGGGTCCACTCTGGAAACACCATATATTTT; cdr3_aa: CASSPGGVHSGNTIYF
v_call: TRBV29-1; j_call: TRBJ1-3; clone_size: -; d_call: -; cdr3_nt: TGCAGCGCTGACCTGACAGGCTCTGGAAACACCATATATTTT; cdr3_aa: CSADLTGSGNTIYF
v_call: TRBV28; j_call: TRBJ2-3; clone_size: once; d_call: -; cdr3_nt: TGTGCCAGCAGTCCATCCCCTTTTGCGGGAGCAGGGGCGGATACGCAGTATTTT; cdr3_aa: CASSPSPFAGAGADTQYF
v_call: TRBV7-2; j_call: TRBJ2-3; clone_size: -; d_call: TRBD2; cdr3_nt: TGTGCCAGCAGCTTAGTTCAGCGGGGGGCCCGGATCCCAGATACGCAGTATTTT; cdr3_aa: CASSLVQRGARIPDTQYF
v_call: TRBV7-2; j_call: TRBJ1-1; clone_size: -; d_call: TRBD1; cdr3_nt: TGTGCCAGCAGCCCTCAGGGGGCGCATACTGAAGCTTTCTTT; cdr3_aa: CASSPQGAHTEAFF
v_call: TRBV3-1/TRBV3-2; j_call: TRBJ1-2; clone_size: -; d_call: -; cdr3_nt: TGTGCCAGCAGCCAAGAACCAGGGTCATCACCCTATGGCTACACCTTC; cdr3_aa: CASSQEPGSSPYGYTF
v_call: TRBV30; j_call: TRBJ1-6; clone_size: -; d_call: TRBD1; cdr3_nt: TGTGCCTGGAACCCGGACAGGGATTCACCCCTCCACTTT; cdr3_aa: CAWNPDRDSPLHF
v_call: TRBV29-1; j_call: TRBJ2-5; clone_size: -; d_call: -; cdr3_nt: TGCAGCGCACAGACAGGTTCAGAGACCCAGTACTTC; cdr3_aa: CSAQTGSETQYF
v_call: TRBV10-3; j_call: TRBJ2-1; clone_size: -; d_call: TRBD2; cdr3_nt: TGTGCCATCAGCGTAACGGGACTAGCGGGTTTCCGTAGCTCGAACAATGAGCAGTTCTTC; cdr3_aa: CAISVTGLAGFRSSNNEQFF
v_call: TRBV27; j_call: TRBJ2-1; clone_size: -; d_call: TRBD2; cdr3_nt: TGTGCCAGCAGTCTGCCCATAGCGGGGGGGCAGAGTGAGCAGTTCTTC; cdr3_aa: CASSLPIAGGQSEQFF
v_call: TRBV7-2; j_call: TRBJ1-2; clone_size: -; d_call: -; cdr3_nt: TGTGCCAGCAGCTTAGAGGGGACAATGGCTGGGTATGGCTACACCTTC; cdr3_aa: CASSLEGTMAGYGYTF
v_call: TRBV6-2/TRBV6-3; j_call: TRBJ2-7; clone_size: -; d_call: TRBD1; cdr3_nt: TGTGCCAGCAGTCGACAGGGTGGGCAGTACTTC; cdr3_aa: CASSRQGGQYF
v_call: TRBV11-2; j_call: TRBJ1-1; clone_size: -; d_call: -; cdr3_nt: TGTGCCAGCAGCCCTGCTTGGGGGGGGACTGAAGCTTTCTTT; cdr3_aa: CASSPAWGGTEAFF
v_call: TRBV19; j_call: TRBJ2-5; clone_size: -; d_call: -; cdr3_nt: TGTGCCAGTAGTAGTTCCGGGGAAGAGACCCAGTACTTC; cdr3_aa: CASSSSGEETQYF
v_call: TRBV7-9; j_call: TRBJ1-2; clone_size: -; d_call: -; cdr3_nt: TGTGCCAGCAGCTTAGAACAGGATAGCTACACCTTC; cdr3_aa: CASSLEQDSYTF
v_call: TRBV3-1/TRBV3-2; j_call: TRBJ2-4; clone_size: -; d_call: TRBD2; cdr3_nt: TGTGCCAGCACCCTAGCGACGCTAGCGGGGGGAGCCAAAAACATTCAGTACTTC; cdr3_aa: CASTLATLAGGAKNIQYF